Listed below are T cell receptor beta chains from one sample, sequenced in a study of OX40 agonist ivuxolimab in advanced cancers. Libraries were prepared by immunoSEQ multiplex PCR; TCRdb keeps only in-frame clonotypes and omits some of them. The data show approximately 30,000 clones, roughly 80% seen once. Sequenced material: CD4+ or CD8+ T cells sorted from blood, taken in a trial of the OX40 agonist ivuxolimab. The origin of the receptors is an adult with an advanced solid tumor such as melanoma, head and neck, liver or kidney cancer. CDR3s include the opening cysteine and the closing phenylalanine or tryptophan.

V gene | CDR3 protein
TRBV2 | CASSAWGSRYGYTF
TRBV19 | CASSISGRAEAFF
TRBV7-6 | CASSGGVAGSYEQYF
TRBV10-2 | CASSLMTETYEQYF
TRBV20-1 | CSAQRGDGYTF
TRBV6-5 | CASSYLNSEGETQYF
TRBV6-5 | CASSYEGETQYF
TRBV6-5 | CASSYFGIYYGYTF
TRBV2 | CASSERLQDYQETQYF
TRBV27 | CATRRTINEQYF